This T cell receptor beta chain is drawn from a study of T cells in Graves' hyperthyroidism and ophthalmopathy. Per germline, CDR1 LNHNV and CDR2 YYDKDF (reference sequence). Between the trimmed V and J ends, which lost 5 bases and 0 bases, there was a span of 8 bases. The CDR3 covers 14 residues. TCR beta CDR3 sequences were amplified from RNA transcripts. RT-PCR in the first round (using the HTBI primer set) targeted the TCR CDR3. TCRdb re-called the multiplex PCR reads through MiXCR, storing one row per CDR3 protein. The table has 200,000 or so distinct CDR3 sequences, around 17% seen once; the top ten hold about half. At least ten counts were recorded for this clonotype. Hyperthyroidism was newly diagnosed in patients aged 18 to 65 (duration under 2 months). Around 10 ml of fresh peripheral blood supplied the PBMCs.

The origin of this receptor is a woman in her fifties or sixties with Graves' hyperthyroidism. The chain is built from TRBV15 and TRBJ2-1; D is ambiguous. The material sequenced was blood. The CDR3 region is CATSALSSYNEQFF. In DNA, the CDR3 is TGTGCCACCAGCGCGCTGAGCTCCTACAATGAGCAGTTCTTC.